Sequencing of this T cell receptor (beta chain) was carried out in a study of T cell repertoires in cytomegalovirus infection. General study results and limits: Dominating the ex vivo response were HLA-C-restricted CMV-specific TCR beta clonotypes. Carriers of CMV and the relevant HLA type were discriminated by public TCR beta frequency.

The V segment lost 0 bases and the J segment 3 bases; nucleotides outside the gene matches: 5. CDR3 length: 14 amino acids. Per the germline V gene, CDR1 is DFQATT and CDR2 is SNEGSKA (reference sequence). As for this clonotype: Its target is not known.

MiXCR, run by TCRdb on the reads, gives a single entry per CDR3 protein. The sample shows about 110,000 distinct CDR3 sequences, around 31% of them seen only once. This receptor was identified in a human donor in good health (CMV status not recorded). Some clones in this sample may be carry-over from other donors' samples. The chain combines TRBV20-1 with TRBJ2-7, with 7 bases fitting TRBD1. The source material was CD8+ T cells from cultured PBMCs, sampled from culture after CMV antigen stimulation. CDR3 coding DNA: TGCAGTGCTAGAGAAGACAGGGTTGGCTACGAGCAGTACTTC. Translation gives CSAREDRVGYEQYF.